The present T cell receptor (beta chain) was sequenced within a study of blood T cell repertoires in COVID-19. As for the study in general: T cells, B-cell-depleted T cells, or PBMCs supplied cDNA or gDNA.

Per germline, CDR1 MDHEN and CDR2 SYDVKM. V gave up 4 bases and J gave up 8 bases, with 9 bases separating them. This CDR3 has 12 residues. In the original analysis: Quantification of nucleated cells was approximated via reference gene primer amplification. TCRdb's copy holds only in-frame clones and misses some; the assay was immunoSEQ multiplex PCR. The DNA was the basis for D and trimming; V, J and clone size are from that table. The table shows some 200,000 clones, with roughly four fifths occurring only once. This receptor was taken from a woman in her thirties or forties with acute or convalescent COVID-19. This sequence joins TRBV28 and TRBJ2-1; D gene unclear. The sample was peripheral blood. The CDR3: CASSSPGHEQFF. The CDR3 nucleotides read TGTGCCAGCAGTTCCCCCGGTCATGAGCAGTTCTTC. Drawing the rest from reference TRBV28 and TRBJ2-1, the complete variable domain is DVKVTQSSRYLVKRTGEKVFLECVQDMDHENMFWYRQDPGLGLRLIYFSYDVKMKEKGDIPEGYSVSREKKERFSLILESASTNQTSMYLCASSSPGHEQFFGPGTRLTVL.